A selection of T cell receptor beta chains follows, all from one sample in a study of blood T cells in healthy people across ages. TCRdb re-analysed the 5' RACE reads in MiXCR, keeping a single row per CDR3 protein. Of 1,500,000 or so distinct CDR3 sequences detected, around 59% appear once; the ten largest clones hold 5.5% to 8%. Sequencing input: blood. The source is a young man in good health. Both conserved end residues are part of each CDR3. The D gene is left open where the match is weak. Not all rows give a size; the values are once, few, many and, for expanded clones, a class.

abundance	j_gene	v_gene	d_gene	CDR3aa	CDR3nt
NA	TRBJ2-6	TRBV6-8	NA	CASSYEAGEESGANVLTF	TGTGCCAGCAGTTACGAGGCAGGGGAAGAATCTGGGGCCAACGTCCTGACTTTC
once	TRBJ1-2	TRBV12-3/TRBV12-4	NA	CASSSFGTQVRGYTF	TGTGCCAGCAGTTCGTTCGGGACCCAAGTACGTGGCTACACCTTC
once	TRBJ1-1	TRBV7-9	NA	CASSLLEGANTEAFF	TGTGCCAGCAGCTTACTGGAGGGCGCGAACACTGAAGCTTTCTTT
few	TRBJ2-7	TRBV5-1	NA	CASSFVGNYEQYF	TGCGCCAGCAGCTTCGTGGGTAACTACGAGCAGTACTTC
NA	TRBJ2-5	TRBV11-2	NA	CASIPGARSQETQYF	TGTGCCAGCATCCCGGGGGCCCGCTCCCAAGAGACCCAGTACTTC
few	TRBJ2-7	TRBV6-1	NA	CASSKGDILPVEQYF	TGTGCCAGCAGCAAGGGGGACATCCTCCCGGTCGAGCAGTACTTC
NA	TRBJ1-1	TRBV20-1	NA	CSSYGLRNTEAFF	TGCAGTTCCTATGGACTGAGGAACACTGAAGCTTTCTTT
NA	TRBJ1-1	TRBV5-1	NA	CASSRGQLMNTEAFF	TGCGCCAGCAGTCGAGGACAGTTAATGAACACTGAGGCTTTCTTT
NA	TRBJ2-3	TRBV28	TRBD2	CASSLYGGGRTDTQYF	TGTGCCAGCAGTTTATACGGGGGGGGACGCACAGATACGCAGTATTTT
NA	TRBJ2-2	TRBV20-1	TRBD2	CSARVVAGGHPILNTGELFF	TGCAGTGCTAGAGTGGTAGCGGGGGGTCACCCTATCCTTAACACCGGGGAGCTGTTTTTT